Shown below are 6 T cell receptor beta chains from a single sample sequenced in a study of long-term antiretroviral therapy in people with HIV. The libraries were made with immunoSEQ v3.0 at survey level. Profiling relied on immunoSEQ multiplex PCR, and the TCRdb table lists in-frame clones only, not all of them. The data hold some 23,000 clones, with 85% to 90% observed a single time. This specimen was unsorted PBMCs, taken about 4.3 years after starting antiretroviral therapy. These TCRs come from a man aged 30 to 39 with HIV.

The rearrangement uses TRBV6-1 and TRBJ1-2; D gene unclear. CDR1 is MNHNS, CDR2 SASEGT, per germline. Trimming stripped 4 bases from V and 2 bases from J, with 11 bases between. This CDR3 has 14 amino acids. CDR3 in DNA: TGTGCCAGCAGTGGTCGGCCCACCAACTATGGCTACACCTTC. Protein product: CASSGRPTNYGYTF.

The gene calls are TRBV7-6 and TRBJ1-2; D is perhaps TRBD1 (5 bases). CDR1 and CDR2 from the germline V gene are SGHVS and FNYEAQ. V was clipped by 1 base and J by 4 bases, with 13 bases between them. The CDR3 sequence is 15 residues long. The CDR3 nucleotides are TGTGCCAGCAGCTTAGGCCTGGGCGGGGGCTATGGCTACACCTTC. This sequence encodes CASSLGLGGGYGYTF.

The V call is TRBV15, the J call TRBJ1-1; D unresolved. Trimming shortened V by 1 base and J by 4 bases, and 7 bases separated the two germline ends. The CDR3 runs 13 residues. Germline lookup yields CDR1 LNHNV and CDR2 YYDKDF (reference sequence). The CDR3 loop is CATSRGDGTEAFF. CDR3 DNA: TGTGCCACCAGCAGAGGTGATGGCACTGAAGCTTTCTTT.

The CDR3 region is CSETRTYNYGYTF. The CDR3 bases are TGCAGCGAAACCAGGACATATAACTATGGCTACACCTTC. The rearrangement links TRBV29-1 to TRBJ1-2, with D maybe TRBD1 (5 bases). The ends were cut back, 7 bases at V and 1 base at J, with 13 bases in the middle. The V gene's germline CDR1 is SQVTM and CDR2 ANQGSEA. The CDR3 covers 13 residues.

This clone turned up a few times. The rearrangement links TRBV7-9 to TRBJ1-5; D unclear. Trimming took off 10 bases at V and 0 bases at J, with 10 bases between the two ends. CDR1 is SEHNR, CDR2 FQNEAQ, per germline (reference sequence). The CDR3 consists of 13 residues. DNA of the CDR3: TGTGCCATATCATGGAGTAGCAATCAGCCCCAGCATTTT. Encoded protein: CAISWSSNQPQHF. The whole variable domain, filled in from reference TRBV7-9 and TRBJ1-5, reads DTGVSQNPRHKITKRGQNVTFRCDPISEHNRLYWYRQTLGQGPEFLTYFQNEAQLEKSRLLSDRFSAERPKGSFSTLEIQRTEQGDSAMYLCAISWSSNQPQHFGDGTRLSIL.

This chain connects TRBV7-9 to TRBJ1-2; TRBD1 aligns across 7 bases. Germline lookup yields CDR1 SEHNR and CDR2 FQNEAQ (reference sequence). This CDR3 has 11 amino acids. J gave up 4 bases and V 8 bases, and 1 base lay outside the gene matches. The CDR3 nucleotides read TGTGCCAGCTCAGGGGGCTATGGCTACACCTTC. Translation gives CASSGGYGYTF. Variable domain in full (rest from reference TRBV7-9 and TRBJ1-2): DTGVSQNPRHKITKRGQNVTFRCDPISEHNRLYWYRQTLGQGPEFLTYFQNEAQLEKSRLLSDRFSAERPKGSFSTLEIQRTEQGDSAMYLCASSGGYGYTFGSGTRLTVV.